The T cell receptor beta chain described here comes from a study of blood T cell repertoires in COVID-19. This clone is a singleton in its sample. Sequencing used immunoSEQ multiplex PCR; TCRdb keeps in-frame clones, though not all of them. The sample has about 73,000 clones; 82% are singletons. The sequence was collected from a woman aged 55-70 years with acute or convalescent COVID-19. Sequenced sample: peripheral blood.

CDR3 bases: TGCAGCGTTGTGGGACAGGACTCATCAGCAACTAATGAAAAACTGTTTTTT. It translates to CSVVGQDSSATNEKLFF. The chain employs TRBV29-1 and TRBJ1-4; 8 bases fit TRBD1. This CDR3 is built from 17 residues. Germline trimming cut 4 bases from V and 0 bases from J; bases unmatched to any gene: 10. Germline CDR1 is SQVTM and CDR2 is ANQGSEA.